These 32 T cell receptor beta chains were all obtained from the same sample, sequenced in a study of T-cell reconstitution after alpha-beta-depleted transplantation in children (dated by TCRdb to 2016 to 2018). Libraries were constructed by PCR. The sample was run on an Illumina HiSeq 2500. Molecular barcoding was employed in the preparation of TCR libraries, with unique molecular identifiers being used to normalize TCRbeta repertoire quantification. TCRdb's own reprocessing of the public reads used fastp at Q25 and MiXCR and kept productive beta chains. Rows are unified per CDR3 protein, each entry keeping the most common DNA and genes. This sample lists some 590,000 distinct CDR3 sequences; over 9.5% were detected once. Roughly 4% of the sample belongs to the ten largest clones. The sample here was PBMCs from the stem cell graft donor, taken from the stem cell graft. The receptors were gathered from a human donor who donated a stem cell graft to a child with acute myeloid leukemia.

The chain links TRBV3-1 to TRBJ2-6, with D unclear. Germline CDR1 and CDR2: LGHDT and YNNKEL (reference sequence). The length of the CDR3 is 16 residues. With 4 bases removed from V and 0 bases from J, the gap between germline ends came to 10 bases. The CDR3 is CASSRDVSSGANVLTF. The CDR3 bases are TGTGCCAGCAGCCGTGACGTGAGCTCTGGGGCCAACGTCCTGACTTTC.

CDR3 residues: CASSAGWGKLFF. The CDR3 DNA reads as TGTGCCAGCAGTGCCGGTTGGGGAAAACTGTTTTTT. This chain links TRBV25-1 with TRBJ1-4; D is unresolved. Trimming removed 4 bases from V and 10 bases from J, with 10 bases in between. CDR1 is MGHDK and CDR2 is SYGVNS in the germline V gene. This CDR3 comprises 12 residues.

The table lists this clonotype with many counts. This chain uses TRBV5-6 with TRBJ2-5; 7 bases map to TRBD2. Trimming took 0 bases from V and 2 from J; bases not matched to a gene: 4. This CDR3 has 15 residues. The V gene's germline CDR1 is SGHDT and CDR2 YYEEEE. The CDR3 spells CASSLGQGGQETQYF. The CDR3 DNA reads as TGTGCCAGCAGCTTGGGTCAGGGAGGGCAAGAGACCCAGTACTTC.

This clonotype was seen many times. The chain has TRBV6-1 and TRBJ2-5, with TRBD2 identical over 11 bases. The CDR3 sequence is 16 residues long. Germline trimming cut 6 bases from V and 1 base from J; bases unmatched to any gene: 7. Germline values: CDR1 MNHNS, CDR2 SASEGT. The CDR3, as DNA: TGTGCCAGCAGCCCAGGGACTAGCGGCGCCCAAGAGACCCAGTACTTC. It is translated as CASSPGTSGAQETQYF.

J is TRBJ2-3 and V is TRBV7-9, with TRBD1 matching 7 bases. V dropped 6 bases and J dropped 0; count of bases not matched to a gene: 12. The CDR3 is 17 residues long. Germline loops: CDR1 SEHNR, CDR2 FQNEAQ (reference sequence). CDR3 sequence (DNA): TGTGCCAGCAGGAAGAATAGTCCGGGACAGAGCACAGATACGCAGTATTTT. It specifies CASRKNSPGQSTDTQYF.

This clonotype was observed many times. The V call is TRBV12-3 or TRBV12-4, the J call TRBJ2-3; tentative D call: TRBD1 (6 bases). The CDR3 extends over 15 amino acids. Trimming removed 6 bases at V and 4 bases at J, with 17 bases between. CDR3 sequence: CASSLFGQLADTQYF. CDR3 DNA: TGTGCCAGCAGCCTCTTCGGACAGCTCGCAGATACGCAGTATTTT.

This clonotype was recorded many times. The CDR3 sequence is CASSPTLITDTQYF. DNA of the CDR3: TGTGCCAGCAGCCCGACCCTAATAACAGATACGCAGTATTTT. The rearrangement links TRBV7-2 to TRBJ2-3; the D is unclear. V was shortened by 5 bases and J by 3 bases, with 12 bases between the two germline ends. The CDR3 consists of 14 residues. Germline CDR1 reads SGHTA; CDR2 reads FQGNSA.

This chain links TRBV11-2 with TRBJ2-1; TRBD1 agrees at 7 bases. Germline V CDR1 and CDR2: SGHAT, FQNNGV. CDR3 length equals 18 residues. Losses at the gene ends were 2 bases for V and 1 base for J; bases not matched to a gene: 11. Written as DNA, the CDR3 is TGTGCCAGCAGCTTAAGGACATACAGGGGATTTTCCTACAATGAGCAGTTCTTC. This sequence encodes CASSLRTYRGFSYNEQFF.

This clonotype showed up many times. The chain joins TRBV12-3 or TRBV12-4 to TRBJ2-5, with TRBD2 identical over 8 bases. The CDR3 length is 15 residues. The trim removed 0 bases at V and 1 base at J, leaving 1 base unmatched. The CDR3 is CASSLAGTSQETQYF. The DNA for the CDR3 is TGTGCCAGCAGTTTAGCGGGGACTAGCCAAGAGACCCAGTACTTC.

This sequence joins TRBV7-6 and TRBJ2-1; the match to TRBD2 covers 9 bases. The CDR3 totals 16 residues. Trimming took 4 bases from V and 5 from J; bases not matched to a gene: 9. Germline CDR1 and CDR2: SGHVS and FNYEAQ. The CDR3: CASSSGAREGHNEQFF. CDR3 nucleotides: TGTGCCAGCAGCTCGGGTGCGCGGGAGGGCCACAATGAGCAGTTCTTC. The full variable domain, its missing parts supplied by reference TRBV7-6 and TRBJ2-1, is GAGVSQSPRYKVTKRGQDVALRCDPISGHVSLYWYRQALGQGPEFLTYFNYEAQQDKSGLPNDRFSAERPEGSISTLTIQRTEQRDSAMYRCASSSGAREGHNEQFFGPGTRLTVL.

The J gene is TRBJ1-2, the V gene TRBV30; 10 bases agree with TRBD1. Unmatched junction bases numbered 5, after V lost 3 bases and J lost 7 bases. Germline V CDR1 and CDR2: GTSNPN, SVGIG (reference sequence). The CDR3 length is 13 residues. The CDR3 reads CAWSRQGAGGYTF. The CDR3 DNA is TGTGCCTGGAGCCGACAGGGGGCAGGTGGCTACACCTTC.

This chain uses TRBV30 with TRBJ2-1; the D gene is possibly TRBD1 (6 bases). The CDR3 contains 14 residues. The germline V and J ends were trimmed by 2 bases and 6 bases, with 14 bases remaining between them. Germline V gene lookup returns CDR1 GTSNPN and CDR2 SVGIG (reference sequence). The CDR3 here is CAWSRGKGSNEQFF. DNA for the CDR3: TGTGCCTGGAGTAGGGGGAAAGGAAGCAATGAGCAGTTCTTC. The whole variable domain, remainder taken from reference TRBV30 and TRBJ2-1, is SQTIHQWPATLVQPVGSPLSLECTVEGTSNPNLYWYRQAAGRGLQLLFYSVGIGQISSEVPQNLSASRPQDRQFILSSKKLLLSDSGFYLCAWSRGKGSNEQFFGPGTRLTVL.

This clonotype was seen a few times. The V and J genes are TRBV7-8 and TRBJ2-7; possible D gene TRBD1, 6 bases. Trimming cost V 3 bases and J 5 bases, with 14 bases left between them. This CDR3 spans 14 amino acids. In germline, CDR1 is SGHVS, CDR2 FQNEAQ. The CDR3 nucleotides are TGTGCCAGCAGCTTGGAGGCAGGGGATGACGAGCAGTACTTC. It translates to CASSLEAGDDEQYF.

The V gene is TRBV27, the J gene TRBJ2-3; 9 bases align to TRBD2. The CDR3 totals 16 residues. The germline CDR1 and CDR2 sequences are MNHEY and SMNVEV (reference sequence). V shed 4 bases, J shed 4 bases, and the junction held 9 bases outside the gene matches. CDR3 nucleotide sequence: TGTGCCAGCAGTTCCGGCCTAGCGGGAAGGTCAGATACGCAGTATTTT. Translating gives CASSSGLAGRSDTQYF.

As DNA, the CDR3 is TGTGCCAGCAAGGGATCCGGCGCCTACGAGCAGTACTTC. It encodes CASKGSGAYEQYF. J is TRBJ2-7 and V is TRBV6-2 or TRBV6-3; no clear D gene. CDR1 MNHEY and CDR2 SVGEGT come from the germline V gene. This CDR3 contains 13 residues. V gave up 7 bases and J gave up 2 bases, with 12 bases separating them.

In this sample, this clonotype turned up a few times. In DNA, the CDR3 is TGTGCCAGCAGCCTCCAGGTGTACCAAGAGACCCAGTACTTC. Protein product: CASSLQVYQETQYF. The V call is TRBV12-3 or TRBV12-4, the J call TRBJ2-5; D unclear. The CDR3 loop spans 14 amino acids. Trimming removed 6 bases at V and 0 bases at J, with 11 bases between.

This clonotype appeared many times. The CDR3 reads CASSLRVRGLAGELFF. The CDR3 coding sequence is TGTGCCAGCAGTTTGCGGGTCAGGGGTCTCGCCGGGGAGCTGTTTTTT. The V call is TRBV12-3 or TRBV12-4, the J call TRBJ2-2, with D perhaps matching TRBD1 (6 bases). The length of the CDR3 is 16 residues. Trimming pared 3 bases from V and 6 bases from J, leaving 17 bases between.

This clonotype showed up just a few times. The rearrangement uses TRBV15 and TRBJ2-7; TRBD2 might be the D (5 bases). This CDR3 is 13 amino acids long. CDR1 LNHNV and CDR2 YYDKDF come from the germline V gene (reference sequence). Trimming pared 5 bases from V and 5 bases from J, leaving 13 bases between. The CDR3 bases are TGTGCCACCAGCTCATCTTCCGGGGACGAGCAGTACTTC. As protein: CATSSSSGDEQYF. Drawing the rest from reference TRBV15 and TRBJ2-7, the complete variable domain is DAMVIQNPRYQVTQFGKPVTLSCSQTLNHNVMYWYQQKSSQAPKLLFHYYDKDFNNEADTPDNFQSRRPNTSFCFLDIRSPGLGDTAMYLCATSSSSGDEQYFGPGTRLTVT.

This clonotype occurred many times. The chain links TRBV5-4 to TRBJ1-1; TRBD1 matches at 7 bases. This CDR3 is built from 13 residues. Germline CDR1 SGHNT, CDR2 YYREEE (reference sequence). The V gene end was trimmed by 4 bases and the J gene end by 6 bases; junction bases not matched to a gene: 6. The CDR3 DNA reads TGTGCCAGCAGCCAGACAGGGCGTTCTGAAGCTTTCTTT. This codes for CASSQTGRSEAFF.

This clonotype was seen many times. This rearrangement joins TRBV19 to TRBJ2-7, with a tentative D call TRBD1 (6 bases). The germline gives CDR1 LNHDA, CDR2 SQIVND (reference sequence). The CDR3 is 13 amino acids. V lost 6 bases and J 2 bases, leaving 11 bases between the germline ends. CDR3 DNA sequence: TGTGCCAGTAGCCCAGGGGATACCTACGAGCAGTACTTC. It is translated as CASSPGDTYEQYF.

Remarks on this clonotype: The junction does not match germline at one end; this may be a read error. The rearrangement links TRBV6-1 to TRBJ2-6, with D possibly being TRBD1 (5 bases). CDR3 length equals 13 residues. The germline V gene encodes CDR1 MNHNS and CDR2 SASEGT. The CDR3 loop is CASTDSGANVVTF. CDR3 nucleotides: TGTGCCAGCACCGACTCTGGGGCCAACGTCGTGACTTTC.

The chain is built from TRBV12-3 or TRBV12-4 and TRBJ2-3; 13 bases match TRBD2. The junction had 8 bases not matched to a gene; V was cut back by 6 bases and J by 5 bases. This CDR3 region has 16 residues. The CDR3 protein is CASSFGTSGTKDTQYF. The CDR3 nucleotides are TGTGCCAGCAGCTTCGGGACTAGCGGGACTAAAGATACGCAGTATTTT.

This clonotype was observed many times. The chain joins TRBV12-3 or TRBV12-4 to TRBJ2-7; the match to TRBD2 covers 8 bases. The CDR3 is made up of 15 amino acids. V was clipped by 6 bases and J by 7 bases; unmatched bases: 14. CDR3 DNA: TGTGCCAGCAGCCGGACTTTTGGCGGGAGGCAAGAGCAGTACTTC. Translating it yields CASSRTFGGRQEQYF.

The genes are TRBV9 and TRBJ2-2; 8 positions agree with TRBD1. CDR1 and CDR2 from the germline V gene are SGDLS and YYNGEE. This CDR3 region has 15 residues. After removal of 3 bases from V and 6 bases from J, the junction contained 7 bases not matched to a gene. In DNA, the CDR3 is TGTGCCAGCAGCGCAGACAGGGGTCTATCCGGGGAGCTGTTTTTT. Encoded protein: CASSADRGLSGELFF. Complete variable domain (other parts from reference TRBV9 and TRBJ2-2): DSGVTQTPKHLITATGQRVTLRCSPRSGDLSVYWYQQSLDQGLQFLIQYYNGEERAKGNILERFSAQQFPDLHSELNLSSLELGDSALYFCASSADRGLSGELFFGEGSRLTVL.

The chain employs TRBV29-1 and TRBJ1-2, with 9 positions matching TRBD1. CDR3 size: 15 residues. The V gene's germline CDR1 is SQVTM and CDR2 ANQGSEA. V dropped 4 bases and J dropped 8; count of bases not matched to a gene: 14. The CDR3 loop is CSVGSGTGLSRGYTF. The DNA of the CDR3 is TGCAGCGTTGGGTCCGGGACAGGGCTCTCTCGGGGCTACACCTTC.

This chain joins TRBV12-3 or TRBV12-4 and TRBJ1-1, with D maybe TRBD1 (5 bases). Trimming cost V 6 bases and J 0 bases, with 17 bases left between them. The length of the CDR3 is 16 residues. CDR3 sequence: CASRLPGRQMNTEAFF. As DNA, the CDR3 is TGTGCCAGCAGGCTACCGGGACGGCAAATGAACACTGAAGCTTTCTTT.

The J gene is TRBJ2-5, the V gene TRBV20-1, with D hard to call. The CDR3 runs 10 residues. CDR1 is DFQATT and CDR2 is SNEGSKA in the germline V gene (reference sequence). V was pared by 7 bases and J by 5 bases, with 8 bases between. CDR3: CSVRWETQYF. The DNA for the CDR3 is TGCAGTGTGAGATGGGAGACCCAGTACTTC.

This clonotype was counted only a few times. The genes are TRBV2 and TRBJ2-7, with D unresolved. CDR1 and CDR2 from the germline V gene are SNHLY and FYNNEI. The CDR3 loop spans 15 amino acids. V was cut by 7 bases and J by 0 bases, with 16 bases left in between. The CDR3 DNA is TGTGCCAGCACCCAAGGACCTAAACCCTCCTACGAGCAGTACTTC. It translates to CASTQGPKPSYEQYF.

V is TRBV7-2 and J is TRBJ2-7, with no clear D. Trimming pared 4 bases from V and 10 bases from J, leaving 11 bases between. The germline V gene encodes CDR1 SGHTA and CDR2 FQGNSA. The CDR3 covers 11 residues. The CDR3 DNA reads as TGTGCCAGCAGCTCCACTACGAATCAGTACTTC. This codes for CASSSTTNQYF.

This clonotype was seen repeatedly, ten times or more. The gene calls are TRBV29-1 and TRBJ2-1, with 12 positions matching TRBD1. V shed 3 bases and J 13 bases; nucleotides not matched to a gene: 7. Germline V CDR1 and CDR2: SQVTM, ANQGSEA. The CDR3 spans 13 residues. The CDR3 region has the DNA TGCAGCGTTGAGGGGACAGGGGGCGGCCATCAGTTCTTC. Amino acid sequence: CSVEGTGGGHQFF.

This clonotype was counted many times. The chain joins TRBV5-1 to TRBJ2-7, with 9 bases fitting TRBD2. This CDR3 is 13 amino acids long. With 5 bases clipped from V and 3 bases from J, the junction kept 3 bases outside the gene matches. Germline V CDR1 and CDR2: SGHRS, YFSETQ. Written as DNA, the CDR3 is TGCGCCAGCAGTTTGCGGGAGGGCTACGAGCAGTACTTC. The encoded protein is CASSLREGYEQYF.

CDR3 in DNA: TGCGCCAGCAGCTTGGAAGGGGACAATCAGCCCCAGCATTTT. Translation: CASSLEGDNQPQHF. V usage is TRBV5-1 and J usage is TRBJ1-5; D might be TRBD1 (5 bases). The CDR3 has 14 residues. The ends were cut back, 0 bases at V and 3 bases at J, with 7 bases in the middle. Germline lookup yields CDR1 SGHRS and CDR2 YFSETQ.